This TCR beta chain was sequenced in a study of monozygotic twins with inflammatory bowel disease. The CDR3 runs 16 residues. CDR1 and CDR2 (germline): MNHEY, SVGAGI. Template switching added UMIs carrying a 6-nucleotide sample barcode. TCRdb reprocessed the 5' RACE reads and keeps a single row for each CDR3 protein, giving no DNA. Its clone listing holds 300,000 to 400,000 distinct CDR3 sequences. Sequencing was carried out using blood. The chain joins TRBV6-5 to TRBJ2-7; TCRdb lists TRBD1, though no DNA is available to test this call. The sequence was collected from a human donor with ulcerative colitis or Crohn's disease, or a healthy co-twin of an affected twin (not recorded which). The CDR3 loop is CASSFGQGVLTYEQYF.